Below, one TCR beta chain is given with its context. Antigen unknown. Trimming shortened V by 3 bases and J by 1 base, and 8 bases separated the two germline ends. This CDR3 has 15 residues. Germline loops: CDR1 SGDLS, CDR2 YYNGEE. The entry originates in a study of cytomegalovirus exposure and HLA in healthy donors. Study-level findings and limits: In vitro assays verified that three CMV-associated chains recognized CMV antigens specifically. Later analysis suggested links between common viral pathogens and several top significant clusters. There were some V segments, including TRBV6-2 and TRBV6-3, excluded as indistinguishable.

Both 60 Vbeta primers and 13 Jbeta primers went into the PCR. The method was immunoSEQ multiplex PCR; TCRdb's version includes in-frame clones alone and lacks a portion of them. The sample consists of around 140,000 clones, about two thirds of them appearing once. This receptor was identified in a man between 50 and 59 years old in good health and CMV-seropositive. Source material: PBMCs. The chain employs TRBV9 and TRBJ2-6; D gene unclear. CDR3 protein: CASSGDLSGANVLTF. DNA of the CDR3: TGTGCCAGCAGCGGAGATTTATCTGGGGCCAACGTCCTGACTTTC.